These 21 T cell receptor beta chains were sequenced from one sample in a study of regulatory T cells in long-lasting Graves disease. Time point in this sample: newly diagnosed GD, antithyroid drugs for less than 3 months. RNA extracted from PBMCs served as the sequencing template. To make TCR beta libraries, researchers used iRepertoire HTBI primers and Arm-PCR of CDR3 regions. TCRdb passed the multiplex PCR reads through MiXCR, listing each CDR3 protein once. The sample contains 580,000 or so distinct CDR3 sequences, roughly a sixth of which appear only once. Another study also made use of these data, one on T cells in Graves' hyperthyroidism and ophthalmopathy.

Sequenced here: peripheral blood mononuclear cells (PBMCs), sampled at new diagnosis, from a patient treated with antithyroid drugs. The receptors were sampled from a man younger than 35 with Graves disease.

This clonotype came up many times. The chain employs TRBV20-1 and TRBJ2-1, with 8 positions matching TRBD1. CDR1 is DFQATT, CDR2 SNEGSKA, per germline (reference sequence). CDR3 length: 15 residues. The trim removed 0 bases at V and 2 bases at J, leaving 3 bases unmatched. CDR3 loop: CSARDRGRTYNEQFF. In DNA form, the CDR3 reads TGCAGTGCTAGAGACAGGGGGCGGACCTACAATGAGCAGTTCTTC.

J is TRBJ2-2 and V is TRBV9; no definite D call. The V gene lost 0 bases and the J gene lost 1 base, with 7 bases spanning the gap. This CDR3 has 15 amino acids. The V gene's germline CDR1 is SGDLS and CDR2 YYNGEE. This chain's CDR3 is CASSVVGGNTGELFF. The CDR3 nucleotides are TGTGCCAGCAGCGTAGTGGGCGGGAACACCGGGGAGCTGTTTTTT. Complete variable domain (other parts from reference TRBV9 and TRBJ2-2): DSGVTQTPKHLITATGQRVTLRCSPRSGDLSVYWYQQSLDQGLQFLIQYYNGEERAKGNILERFSAQQFPDLHSELNLSSLELGDSALYFCASSVVGGNTGELFFGEGSRLTVL.

The CDR3 DNA follows: TGTGCCAGCTCACAGGGACTATTAGACTCGGGGGAGCAGTTCTTC. Protein sequence: CASSQGLLDSGEQFF. The chain joins TRBV18 to TRBJ2-1, with TRBD2 identical over 7 bases. The length of the CDR3 is 15 residues. The V segment lost 4 bases and the J segment 10 bases; nucleotides outside the gene matches: 13. Germline CDR1 and CDR2: KGHSH and LQKENI.

A single count supports this clonotype. The V call is TRBV4-1, the J call TRBJ2-3; D is uncertain. This CDR3 comprises 15 residues. Germline loops: CDR1 MGHRA, CDR2 YSYEKL. The germline V and J ends were trimmed by 4 bases and 6 bases, with 17 bases remaining between them. CDR3 amino acids: CASSPRSDVGDTQYF. DNA for the CDR3: TGCGCCAGCAGCCCGCGGAGCGACGTAGGCGATACGCAGTATTTT.

This clonotype was detected only a few times. The chain combines TRBV5-6 with TRBJ1-1; D perhaps matches TRBD1 (6 bases). The CDR3 length is 14 residues. Germline V gene data show CDR1 as SGHDT and CDR2 as YYEEEE. Trimming removed 3 bases from V and 3 bases from J, with 12 bases in between. The CDR3 spells CASSSGTSHTEAFF. The DNA of the CDR3 is TGTGCCAGCAGCTCCGGGACATCCCACACTGAAGCTTTCTTT.

This clonotype was observed many times. This chain links TRBV5-6 with TRBJ2-7; D perhaps matches TRBD1 (5 bases). The V end was cut by 4 bases, the J end by 9 bases, with 8 bases between. Germline values: CDR1 SGHDT, CDR2 YYEEEE. The CDR3 has 10 amino acids. The CDR3 spells CASSAQGQYF. CDR3 sequence (DNA): TGTGCCAGCAGCGCCCAGGGGCAGTACTTC. Filled out from reference TRBV5-6 and TRBJ2-7, the complete variable domain reads DAGVTQSPTHLIKTRGQQVTLRCSPKSGHDTVSWYQQALGQGPQFIFQYYEEEERQRGNFPDRFSGHQFPNYSSELNVNALLLGDSALYLCASSAQGQYFGPGTRLTVT.

The CDR3 here is CASSVESPEDEQFF. The CDR3 region has the DNA TGTGCCAGCAGCGTAGAGTCCCCGGAGGATGAGCAGTTCTTC. This chain links TRBV9 with TRBJ2-1, with D tentatively TRBD2 (5 bases). From germline, CDR1 is SGDLS and CDR2 YYNGEE. CDR3 size: 14 residues. V lost 0 bases to trimming and J lost 8 bases, with 12 bases between them.

This clonotype has only a few counts. This chain joins TRBV10-3 and TRBJ2-7; 9 positions match TRBD1. V lost 11 bases to trimming and J lost 2 bases; unmatched junction nucleotides: 10. CDR1 is ENHRY and CDR2 is SYGVKD in the germline V gene. This CDR3 comprises 14 residues. In DNA form, the CDR3 reads TGTGCCGCAGAGTCCGGGACAGGGACCTACGAGCAGTACTTC. Translating it yields CAAESGTGTYEQYF.

At least ten counts were recorded for this clonotype. The CDR3 reads CASSSGTIQTLFDEQFF. DNA of the CDR3: TGCGCCAGCAGCTCTGGGACTATCCAGACTCTGTTTGATGAGCAGTTCTTC. The chain joins TRBV5-1 to TRBJ2-1; 7 bases fit TRBD2. The V gene's germline CDR1 is SGHRS and CDR2 YFSETQ. This CDR3 is built from 17 residues. Unmatched junction bases numbered 17, after V lost 3 bases and J lost 8 bases. Full variable domain (remainder filled in from reference TRBV5-1 and TRBJ2-1): KAGVTQTPRYLIKTRGQQVTLSCSPISGHRSVSWYQQTPGQGLQFLFEYFSETQRNKGNFPGRFSGRQFSNSRSEMNVSTLELGDSALYLCASSSGTIQTLFDEQFFGPGTRLTVL.

Here the CDR3 reads CASSQTGVAGASYEQYF. CDR3 nucleotides: TGTGCCAGCAGCCAAACTGGGGTAGCGGGAGCGTCCTACGAGCAGTACTTC. The V call is TRBV27, the J call TRBJ2-7, with 9 bases fitting TRBD2. V lost 6 bases and J lost 1; bases outside the gene matches: 13. The germline CDR1 and CDR2 sequences are MNHEY and SMNVEV (reference sequence). The CDR3 sequence is 17 residues long.

This clonotype was seen many times. The chain combines TRBV27 with TRBJ2-6, with TRBD1 matching 10 bases. The CDR3 is 19 residues long. The germline V gene encodes CDR1 MNHEY and CDR2 SMNVEV (reference sequence). J lost 0 bases, V lost 5 bases, and 10 bases had no gene match. The CDR3 loop is CASSGTGTGVSSGANVLTF. The CDR3 DNA reads TGTGCCAGCAGTGGAACCGGGACAGGGGTCTCCTCTGGGGCCAACGTCCTGACTTTC.

This clonotype was picked up many times. The chain joins TRBV29-1 to TRBJ2-7, with D unresolved. The CDR3 totals 13 residues. CDR1 and CDR2 (germline): SQVTM, ANQGSEA. V was clipped by 6 bases and J by 5 bases, with 17 bases between them. The CDR3 coding sequence is TGCAGCGTCACCCAACAGAGTAGCCACGAGCAGTACTTC. It encodes CSVTQQSSHEQYF.

This clonotype was counted only a few times. The V and J genes are TRBV7-9 and TRBJ2-7; TRBD2 agrees at 12 bases. The trim removed 5 bases at V and 5 bases at J, leaving 7 bases unmatched. Per germline, CDR1 SEHNR and CDR2 FQNEAQ (reference sequence). The CDR3 covers 15 residues. CDR3 amino acids: CASSPPGLAGNEQYF. The DNA for the CDR3 is TGTGCCAGCAGCCCCCCTGGACTAGCGGGGAACGAGCAGTACTTC.

This chain links TRBV24-1 with TRBJ2-1; D unclear. Looked up from germline, CDR1 is KGHDR and CDR2 is SFDVKD. Trimming cost V 7 bases and J 5 bases, with 11 bases left between them. This CDR3 region has 13 residues. CDR3 protein: CATSGFRDNEQFF. The CDR3 DNA reads as TGTGCCACCAGCGGATTCCGGGACAATGAGCAGTTCTTC.

This chain uses TRBV7-9 with TRBJ2-7, with D possibly being TRBD1 (5 bases). The CDR3 runs 15 residues. Germline CDR1 reads SEHNR; CDR2 reads FQNEAQ (reference sequence). V lost 1 base, J lost 4 bases, and 14 bases lay in between. CDR3 sequence (DNA): TGTGCCAGCAGCTTAGTTGTGCAGGGAAGTTACGAGCAGTACTTC. Translation: CASSLVVQGSYEQYF.

The chain recombines TRBV6-4 with TRBJ1-2, with D unresolved. In germline, CDR1 is MRHNA, CDR2 SNTAGT. The CDR3 spans 13 residues. Trimming shortened V by 6 bases and J by 8 bases, and 16 bases separated the two germline ends. CDR3 loop: CASSQSGMEGYTF. The CDR3 DNA follows: TGTGCCAGCAGCCAATCCGGGATGGAGGGCTACACCTTC.

In regard to this clonotype: This may arise from a read error, as a much more abundant clone is one base away. V and J are TRBV25-1 and TRBJ1-2, with D unresolved. V dropped 6 bases and J dropped 2 bases, with 7 bases sitting between them. The length of the CDR3 is 12 residues. Germline-derived CDR1 and CDR2 are MGHDK and SYGVNS. The CDR3 region is CASSAGNYGYTF. CDR3 in DNA: TGTGCCAGCAGCGCGGGGAACTATGGCTACACCTTC.

This clonotype was seen at least ten times. CDR3 bases: TGTGCCAGCAGTCCCCGCTCGTGGGGACAGGGGCGCTCCTACGAGCAGTACTTC. This translates into CASSPRSWGQGRSYEQYF. This chain links TRBV28 with TRBJ2-7, with 10 bases matching TRBD1. This CDR3 has 18 residues. Unmatched junction bases numbered 13, after V lost 5 bases and J lost 0 bases. Germline V lookup: CDR1 MDHEN, CDR2 SYDVKM.

This clonotype was observed at least ten times. The gene calls are TRBV13 and TRBJ2-3, with 8 bases that match TRBD1. The end of the DNA aligns better with TRBJ2-5, so the J call may be wrong. CDR3 size: 14 residues. CDR1 is PRHDT, CDR2 FYEKMQ, per germline (reference sequence). This CDR3 reads CASSLDRVRGTQYF. DNA of the CDR3: TGTGCCAGCAGCTTGGACAGGGTACGCGGGACCCAGTACTTC.

This clonotype occurred a few times. This chain links TRBV19 with TRBJ2-7; tentative D call: TRBD2 (6 bases). Germline CDR1 and CDR2: LNHDA and SQIVND (reference sequence). The V gene lost 3 bases and the J gene lost 0 bases, with 12 bases spanning the gap. The CDR3 contains 15 residues. The CDR3 DNA reads as TGTGCCAGTAGTATTTCGGGAGCGATCTCCTACGAGCAGTACTTC. Amino acids: CASSISGAISYEQYF.

This clonotype was found a few times. The chain has TRBV27 and TRBJ2-7; 10 bases map to TRBD2. J was trimmed by 7 bases and V by 4 bases; bases with no gene match: 7. The CDR3 has 14 amino acids. Germline loops: CDR1 MNHEY, CDR2 SMNVEV (reference sequence). CDR3 residues: CASSSSGRASEQYF. CDR3 sequence (DNA): TGTGCCAGCAGTTCTAGCGGGAGAGCGTCTGAGCAGTACTTC.